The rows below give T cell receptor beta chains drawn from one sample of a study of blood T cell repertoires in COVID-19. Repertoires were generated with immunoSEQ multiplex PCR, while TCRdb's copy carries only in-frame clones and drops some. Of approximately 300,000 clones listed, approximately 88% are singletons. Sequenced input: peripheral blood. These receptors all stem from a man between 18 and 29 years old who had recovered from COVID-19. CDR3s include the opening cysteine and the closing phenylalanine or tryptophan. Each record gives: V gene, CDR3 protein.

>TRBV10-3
CAISSHTGATDTQYF
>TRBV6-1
CASSEWRGAHYEQYF
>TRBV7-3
CASSLTGGLAGADTQYF
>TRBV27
CAAGTGGFGYTF
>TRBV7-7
CASTPLWDTRNTEAFF
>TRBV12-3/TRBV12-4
CASSLIASGELFF
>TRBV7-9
CASSSGTSGTNEQFF
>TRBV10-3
CAIISGETYEQYF
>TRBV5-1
CASSPDTSPSYEQYF
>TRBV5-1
CARATGQGHTEAFF
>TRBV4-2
CASSQEGGYEQYF
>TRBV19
CASSIGGRLTEAFF
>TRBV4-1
CASSQSQGAGTEAFF
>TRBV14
CASSQVTSDDTQYF
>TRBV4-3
CASSQGQHNEQFF
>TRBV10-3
CATTTGGSQWIYEQYF
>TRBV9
CASSVAGAGNTIYF
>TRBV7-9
CASSFSGQGNTGELFF
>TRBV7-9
CASSSTYRERGGELFF
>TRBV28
CASSLVGRGFSGNTIYF
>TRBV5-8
CASSSQPTGGSDTQYF
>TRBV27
CASSNRQGVLFGQYF
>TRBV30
CAWSVDPILAGGPKSSYEQYF
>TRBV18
CASSPPTGGNTGELFF
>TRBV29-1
CSVPSGRWDEQFF
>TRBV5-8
CASSFGTSDSNEQFF
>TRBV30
CAWSVTGSFSPTQYF
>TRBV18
CASSSRVRVTDTQYF
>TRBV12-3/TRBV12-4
CASSDRAREKLFF
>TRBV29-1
CSVVRGDRGTDTQYF
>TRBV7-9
CAGKRGAGTEAFF
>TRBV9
CASRSPLEEAFF
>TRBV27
CASSLGTGDRSPLHF
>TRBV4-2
CASSQDPPPYTGELFF
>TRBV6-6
CASSTGFLMNTEAFF
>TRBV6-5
CASGTATLNEKLFF
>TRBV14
CASSHTWTLQFF
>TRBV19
CASRTSGRGGGSTDTQYF
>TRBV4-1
CASSQDQVAAGTAF
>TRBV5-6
CASSPPGAGNTIYF
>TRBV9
CASSVESAGSPNEQFF
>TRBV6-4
CASRLSTAEYGYTF
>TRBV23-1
CASRNLRDRETQYF
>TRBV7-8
CASSPGNEQFF
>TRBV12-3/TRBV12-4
CASSLSGQGEAFF
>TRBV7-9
CASSFVRTEAFF
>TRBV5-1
CASSPDNSNYGYTF
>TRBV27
CASSLQWSSYEQYF
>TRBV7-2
CASSPTGDQPQHF
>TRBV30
CAWSVHLGDYGYTF
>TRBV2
CASGGPGQGGSPLHF